The 8 T cell receptor beta chains reported below all come from one sample, sequenced in a study of T-cell memory formation after mild COVID-19. MiXCR, applied by TCRdb to the 5' RACE reads, yields one record per CDR3 protein. The sample includes around 470,000 distinct CDR3 sequences, 15% to 20% seen only once; the top ten take around 9.2%. What was sequenced was PBMCs or a T cell subset sorted from them (not recorded which). The origin of the receptors is an adult woman who had mild COVID-19 (a few samples of this study predate the infection). Cell type and time point are not known.

The CDR3 DNA sequence: TGTGCCAGCAGCTTGGAGACAGGGGCGGCCTACGAGCAGTACTTC. Translated: CASSLETGAAYEQYF. This chain connects TRBV7-6 to TRBJ2-7; 8 bases map to TRBD1. Germline V gene sequence: CDR1 SGHVS, CDR2 FNYEAQ. V shed 3 bases and J 2 bases; nucleotides not matched to a gene: 6. The CDR3 consists of 15 residues. The complete variable domain, with remaining parts taken from reference TRBV7-6 and TRBJ2-7, reads GAGVSQSPRYKVTKRGQDVALRCDPISGHVSLYWYRQALGQGPEFLTYFNYEAQQDKSGLPNDRFSAERPEGSISTLTIQRTEQRDSAMYRCASSLETGAAYEQYFGPGTRLTVT.

J is TRBJ2-1 and V is TRBV6-5; 12 bases are a match to TRBD2. The CDR3 is 18 residues long. Germline V CDR1 and CDR2: MNHEY, SVGAGI. After removal of 8 bases from V and 0 bases from J, the junction contained 11 bases not matched to a gene. Here the CDR3 reads CASGTSGLEVVSYNEQFF. CDR3 sequence (DNA): TGTGCCAGCGGGACTAGCGGGTTGGAGGTCGTCTCCTACAATGAGCAGTTCTTC.

The table lists this clonotype with a count of one. The rearrangement joins TRBV6-5 to TRBJ2-7; 12 nucleotides line up with TRBD2. Germline assignment: CDR1 MNHEY and CDR2 SVGAGI. This CDR3 is 14 amino acids long. The V and J ends lost 8 bases and 2 bases, in that order; junction bases with no gene match: 4. This chain's CDR3 is CASVPSGRAYEQYF. The CDR3 DNA follows: TGTGCCAGCGTCCCTAGCGGGAGGGCCTACGAGCAGTACTTC.

This rearrangement joins TRBV21-1 to TRBJ2-7; the DNA was not used to check the table's D call, TRBD1. TRBV21-1 is reported as a pseudogene. The length of the CDR3 is 14 residues. CDR3 DNA: TGTGCCAGCAGCAAAGGGGACAGGGGTCCCGAGCAGTACTTC. This translates into CASSKGDRGPEQYF.

This clonotype occurred a few times. The chain employs TRBV7-9 and TRBJ2-5; D is ambiguous. V dropped 5 bases and J dropped 1 base, with 8 bases sitting between them. The CDR3 is 13 residues long. CDR1 is SEHNR and CDR2 is FQNEAQ in the germline V gene (reference sequence). DNA for the CDR3: TGTGCCAGCAGCCGAGCGCCCCAAGAGACCCAGTACTTC. Residues: CASSRAPQETQYF.

In its sample, this clonotype was seen a few times. The chain is built from TRBV3-1 and TRBJ1-2; D remains unclear. V lost 7 bases and J lost 2, with 8 bases in between. In germline, CDR1 is LGHDT, CDR2 YNNKEL (reference sequence). The CDR3 is 12 amino acids. The CDR3 here is CASTRGNYGYTF. For the CDR3, the DNA is TGTGCCAGCACGCGGGGAAACTATGGCTACACCTTC.

The chain uses TRBV20-1 and TRBJ1-2; D is uncertain. V shed 3 bases and J shed 6 bases, with 11 bases lying between them. This CDR3 region has 12 residues. The germline V gene encodes CDR1 DFQATT and CDR2 SNEGSKA (reference sequence). The CDR3 nucleotides are TGCAGTGCTAGGGGTCCTGGGGATGGCTACACCTTC. This sequence encodes CSARGPGDGYTF.

V and J are TRBV12-3 or TRBV12-4 and TRBJ2-7, with D tentatively TRBD2 (6 bases). Deletions cut 3 bases from V and 5 bases from J, with 17 bases between. This CDR3 contains 15 residues. Here the CDR3 reads CASSFEGLPPHEQYF. CDR3 bases: TGTGCCAGCAGTTTCGAGGGACTTCCCCCCCACGAGCAGTACTTC.